Listed below are T cell receptor beta chains from one sample, sequenced in a study of blood T cell repertoires in COVID-19. The repertoire was sequenced with immunoSEQ multiplex PCR; TCRdb's copy has only in-frame clones and lacks some. This sample carries just over 150,000 clones, about 93% of them seen once, and the ten largest clones take about 5%. Material: peripheral blood. The origin of the receptors is a woman aged 45-65 years with acute or convalescent COVID-19. The CDR3 runs from the conserved cysteine through the conserved F or W. The order of the fields is V gene, clone size, D gene, J gene, CDR3 protein, CDR3 DNA. D genes are given only for firm matches. Clone size is stated in some rows and not others, as once, few, many or a class when expanded.

>TRBV19|.|TRBD1|TRBJ1-5
CASSSGQGVDQPQHF
TGTGCCAGTAGTTCGGGACAGGGGGTCGATCAGCCCCAGCATTTT
>TRBV12-3/TRBV12-4|.|.|TRBJ1-2
CASSTDYGYTF
TGTGCCAGCAGTACAGACTATGGCTACACCTTC
>TRBV19|.|TRBD1|TRBJ1-5
CASSMGTGRNQPQHF
TGTGCCAGTAGTATGGGGACAGGGAGGAATCAGCCCCAGCATTTT
>TRBV12-3/TRBV12-4|.|.|TRBJ1-5
CASSFSSNQPQHF
TGTGCCAGCAGTTTTAGTAGCAATCAGCCCCAGCATTTT
>TRBV6-4|.|TRBD1|TRBJ2-7
CASRQGNSYEQYF
TGTGCCAGCCGACAGGGAAACTCCTACGAGCAGTACTTC
>TRBV6-5|.|TRBD1|TRBJ2-7
CASSYSGTALSYEQYF
TGTGCCAGCAGTTACTCTGGGACAGCCCTTTCTTACGAGCAGTACTTC
>TRBV15|.|.|TRBJ1-2
CATSEIQAGGYTF
TGTGCCACCAGCGAGATCCAGGCTGGGGGCTACACCTTC
>TRBV28|.|TRBD2|TRBJ2-5
CASSPGGRSQETQYF
TGTGCCAGCAGTCCGGGAGGACGGAGCCAAGAGACCCAGTACTTC
>TRBV2|.|.|TRBJ1-4
CASSRSWRINEKLFF
TGTGCCAGCAGTCGGAGTTGGCGGATTAATGAAAAACTGTTTTTT
>TRBV19|.|.|TRBJ2-6
CASRFRGTGANVLTF
TGTGCCAGTAGGTTCAGGGGCACTGGGGCCAACGTCCTGACTTTC
>TRBV9|once|.|TRBJ2-5
CASARNGETQYF
TGTGCCAGCGCCCGAAACGGGGAGACCCAGTACTTC
>TRBV28|.|.|TRBJ1-1
CASSGGTRGAFF
TGTGCCAGCAGTGGAGGAACTCGAGGAGCTTTCTTT
>TRBV30|once|TRBD1|TRBJ2-5
CAWSWGTAETQYF
TGTGCCTGGAGTTGGGGGACAGCAGAGACCCAGTACTTC
>TRBV4-3|.|.|TRBJ2-5
CASSHRRGSGETQYF
TGCGCCAGCAGCCACAGACGTGGTAGCGGAGAGACCCAGTACTTC
>TRBV20-1|.|.|TRBJ2-1
CSASFGNEQFF
TGCAGTGCTAGCTTCGGCAATGAGCAGTTCTTC
>TRBV2|.|TRBD1|TRBJ2-2
CASRGQGVTTGELFF
TGTGCCAGCAGGGGACAGGGGGTGACCACCGGGGAGCTGTTTTTT
>TRBV5-1|.|.|TRBJ1-3
CASSLGAGAGSGNTIYF
TGCGCCAGCAGCTTGGGTGCCGGCGCGGGGTCTGGAAACACCATATATTTT
>TRBV6-6|.|.|TRBJ2-7
CASSSDRSSYEQYF
TGTGCCAGCAGCTCCGACAGAAGCTCCTACGAGCAGTACTTC
>TRBV7-8|.|.|TRBJ2-7
CASSPQRTGLPLYEQYF
TGTGCCAGCAGCCCACAGCGGACGGGACTCCCCCTCTACGAGCAGTACTTC
>TRBV5-6|.|.|TRBJ1-5
CASSLIGGNQPQHF
TGTGCCAGCAGCCTTATAGGGGGCAATCAGCCCCAGCATTTT
>TRBV11-2|.|TRBD1|TRBJ1-4
CASSIDRVNEKLFF
TGTGCCAGCAGCATAGACAGGGTTAATGAAAAACTGTTTTTT
>TRBV3-1/TRBV3-2|.|.|TRBJ1-6
CASSQGSHINSPLHF
TGTGCCAGCAGCCAAGGGAGTCATATTAATTCACCCCTCCACTTT
>TRBV7-2|.|.|TRBJ2-1
CASRGAYEQFF
TGTGCCAGCAGAGGAGCCTATGAGCAGTTCTTC
>TRBV5-1|.|TRBD1|TRBJ1-6
CASSLGQGNSPLHF
TGCGCCAGCAGCTTGGGACAGGGAAATTCACCCCTCCACTTT
>TRBV3-1/TRBV3-2|.|.|TRBJ1-4
CASSYTRGALNEKLFF
TGTGCCAGCAGCTACACGAGAGGCGCCCTTAATGAAAAACTGTTTTTT
>TRBV10-3|.|.|TRBJ2-1
CAIRPTSDNEQFF
TGTGCCATCAGGCCGACTAGTGACAATGAGCAGTTCTTC
>TRBV6-1|.|.|TRBJ2-7
CASSESLTYEQYF
TGTGCCAGCAGTGAATCACTGACCTACGAGCAGTACTTC
>TRBV18|.|.|TRBJ2-3
CASSPFRAAADDTQYF
TGTGCCAGCTCACCCTTCCGAGCCGCGGCGGATGATACGCAGTATTTT
>TRBV10-3|.|.|TRBJ1-2
CAISVQGYGYTF
TGTGCCATCAGTGTTCAGGGCTATGGCTACACCTTC
>TRBV12-3/TRBV12-4|.|.|TRBJ2-5
CASSPPKGAQYF
TGTGCCAGCAGTCCCCCAAAAGGGGCCCAGTACTTC
>TRBV24-1|.|.|TRBJ1-1
CATQLGEGTEAFF
TGTGCCACCCAGTTAGGGGAGGGCACTGAAGCTTTCTTT
>TRBV28|.|TRBD1|TRBJ1-1
CASSVQGYPEAFF
TGTGCCAGCAGTGTACAGGGGTACCCTGAAGCTTTCTTT
>TRBV28|.|.|TRBJ1-6
CASSLGTFGSPLHF
TGTGCCAGCAGTTTAGGGACATTCGGTTCACCCCTCCACTTT
>TRBV7-9|.|.|TRBJ1-3
CASSLGTMETGALGNTIYF
TGTGCCAGCAGCTTAGGGACGATGGAAACAGGTGCTTTAGGAAACACCATATATTTT
>TRBV7-9|.|TRBD2|TRBJ2-1
CASKNPAGVRNEQFF
TGTGCCTCCAAAAACCCAGCGGGAGTCAGGAATGAGCAGTTCTTC
>TRBV12-3/TRBV12-4|.|.|TRBJ1-1
CASSDSGFEAFF
TGTGCCAGCAGCGACTCGGGGTTTGAAGCTTTCTTT
>TRBV30|.|.|TRBJ2-1
CAWSETNEQFF
TGTGCCTGGAGTGAGACTAATGAGCAGTTCTTC
>TRBV3-1/TRBV3-2|.|TRBD1|TRBJ2-6
CASSHRTGESGANVLTF
TGTGCCAGCAGCCATAGGACAGGGGAATCCGGGGCCAACGTCCTGACTTTC
>TRBV4-1|few|TRBD1|TRBJ2-1
CASSPTGGPYNEQFF
TGCGCCAGCAGTCCGACAGGGGGCCCCTACAATGAGCAGTTCTTC
>TRBV4-3|few|TRBD2|TRBJ2-3
CASSQDLQRELYIGQTDTQYF
TGCGCCAGCAGCCAAGATCTTCAGCGGGAGCTCTACATAGGCCAGACAGATACGCAGTATTTT
>TRBV10-3|.|.|TRBJ2-1
CAISESGLEEQFF
TGTGCCATCAGTGAGTCGGGCTTAGAGGAGCAGTTCTTC
>TRBV21-1|.|.|TRBJ2-7
CASSRPSVAYEQYF
TGTGCCAGCAGCAGGCCTAGCGTTGCCTACGAGCAGTACTTC
>TRBV20-1|once|.|TRBJ1-2
CSAGGGNGYTF
TGCAGTGCTGGGGGGGGCAATGGCTACACCTTC
>TRBV9|.|.|TRBJ2-1
CASSAPQATHYVSEQFF
TGTGCCAGCAGCGCCCCCCAAGCTACACACTATGTCAGTGAGCAGTTCTTC